Sequencing of this TCR beta chain was carried out in a study of shared clonotypes between healthy human individuals. Study outcomes and limitations: Researchers found naive subsets generally carried larger estimated richness than memory subsets.

In the naive CD8 group, cells lacked CD45RO and were positively selected for CCR7, so terminally differentiated effector memory CD45RA+ cells were left out. Assay execution proceeded at the deep level. Libraries were prepared by immunoSEQ multiplex PCR; TCRdb keeps only in-frame clonotypes and omits some of them. The sample has about 2.1 million clones, 90% to 95% seen once; the top ten hold about 1.6%. Points on this clone: The antigen is undetermined.

The V end was cut by 0 bases, the J end by 4 bases, with 18 bases between. Germline CDR1 SGHVS, CDR2 FQNEAQ. The CDR3 sequence is 17 residues long. This clonotype was sampled from a young man in good health. Some clones in this sample may be carry-over from other donors' samples. Sample: naive CD8+ T cells from PBMCs. The chain uses TRBV7-8 and TRBJ2-5; D possibly corresponds to TRBD2 (7 bases). The CDR3 DNA reads as TGTGCCAGCAGCTTAGCCACGGGCGGGGCGGGGGCAGAGACCCAGTACTTC. Encoded protein: CASSLATGGAGAETQYF.